Listed below are T cell receptor beta chains from one sample, sequenced in a study of identical twins. From the 5' RACE reads, TCRdb called clonotypes with MiXCR, one entry per CDR3 protein. The table lists about 210,000 distinct CDR3 sequences, less than 10% of them singletons, with around 5.1% in the top ten. Sequenced: memory (CD45RO+) T cells sorted from blood. These receptors originate from a woman aged 18-29 years in good health. Each CDR3 is given with its conserved first and last residue. The D gene is left open where the match is weak. Clone size is shown for a subset of rows, as once, few, many or a class of expanded clone.

few TRBD1 TRBJ2-2 TRBV10-3 CAIGSGTGVSTGELFF TGTGCCATCGGATCCGGGACAGGCGTCTCAACCGGGGAGCTGTTTTTT
- - TRBJ1-5 TRBV6-2/TRBV6-3 CASSSPTPQHF TGTGCCAGCAGTTCGCCTACCCCCCAGCATTTT
few - TRBJ2-5 TRBV9 CASSVPGWGVASQYF TGTGCCAGCAGCGTCCCGGGTTGGGGTGTAGCGTCCCAGTACTTC
- TRBD2 TRBJ2-3 TRBV10-3 CAISLTSGPTDTQYF TGTGCCATCAGTCTGACTAGCGGCCCGACAGATACGCAGTATTTT
- TRBD2 TRBJ2-5 TRBV5-6 CASSFLIAGVAKETQYF TGTGCCAGCAGCTTCCTCATAGCGGGAGTAGCCAAAGAGACCCAGTACTTC
- - TRBJ2-7 TRBV3-1 CASSHPPGNEQYF TGTGCCAGCAGCCATCCCCCTGGGAACGAGCAGTACTTC
few - TRBJ2-7 TRBV20-1 CSAMRGGTYEQYF TGCAGTGCTATGAGGGGGGGGACCTACGAGCAGTACTTC
many - TRBJ1-5 TRBV4-2 CASSQDPQGEAQPQHF TGTGCCAGCAGCCAAGATCCTCAGGGAGAGGCTCAGCCCCAGCATTTT
few TRBD2 TRBJ2-3 TRBV12-3/TRBV12-4 CASSSRGRATDTQYF TGTGCCAGCAGTTCACGAGGGAGGGCCACAGATACGCAGTATTTT
few - TRBJ2-6 TRBV3-1 CASTLGGTGANVLTF TGTGCCAGCACCCTGGGGGGTACTGGGGCCAACGTCCTGACTTTC
many TRBD1 TRBJ1-2 TRBV20-1 CSAKGQSNYGYTF TGCAGTGCAAAGGGACAGTCTAACTATGGCTACACCTTC
- - TRBJ2-3 TRBV12-3/TRBV12-4 CASSSPDGSTDTQYF TGTGCCAGCAGTTCCCCTGACGGTTCCACAGATACGCAGTATTTT
few TRBD1 TRBJ2-1 TRBV19 CASRGARGSYNEQFF TGTGCCAGTAGGGGGGCCAGGGGGTCCTACAATGAGCAGTTCTTC
many - TRBJ2-7 TRBV12-3/TRBV12-4 CASRDRGGQYF TGTGCCAGCAGAGACAGAGGCGGGCAGTACTTC
- TRBD1 TRBJ1-5 TRBV10-3 CAIAGGNNQPQHF TGTGCCATAGCAGGGGGCAATAATCAGCCCCAGCATTTT
few - TRBJ2-7 TRBV12-5 CASGFVYRSFYEQYF TGTGCTAGTGGTTTTGTCTACAGGAGCTTCTACGAGCAGTACTTC
- TRBD1 TRBJ1-1 TRBV7-9 CASSSLQGAGEAFF TGTGCCAGCAGCTCCCTTCAGGGGGCGGGTGAAGCTTTCTTT
- TRBD1 TRBJ2-5 TRBV12-3/TRBV12-4 CASRDRGRSETQYF TGTGCCAGCAGGGACAGGGGGCGCTCGGAGACCCAGTACTTC
- - TRBJ2-2 TRBV7-9 CASSLAGVAFGELFF TGTGCCAGCAGCCTTGCTGGGGTAGCCTTTGGGGAGCTGTTTTTT
- TRBD2 TRBJ2-1 TRBV6-4 CASSEERGDNEQFF TGTGCCAGCAGTGAAGAGCGGGGTGACAATGAGCAGTTCTTC
- - TRBJ2-5 TRBV28 CASSFLRVGETQYF TGTGCCAGCAGTTTCCTCCGGGTTGGAGAGACCCAGTACTTC
- TRBD1 TRBJ1-4 TRBV29-1 CSVTGTGGSEKLFF TGCAGCGTGACCGGGACAGGGGGAAGTGAAAAACTGTTTTTT
few - TRBJ1-1 TRBV20-1 CSGRVANTEAFF TGCAGTGGGAGGGTTGCGAACACTGAAGCTTTCTTT
- - TRBJ2-7 TRBV10-2 CASIPSGAYEQYF TGCGCCAGCATTCCGTCCGGGGCCTACGAGCAGTACTTC
many TRBD2 TRBJ2-7 TRBV3-1 CASSQGTSGEQYF TGTGCCAGCAGCCAAGGGACTAGCGGCGAGCAGTACTTC
few - TRBJ1-2 TRBV6-6 CASRPTDYGYTF TGTGCCAGCAGGCCGACAGACTATGGCTACACCTTC
few - TRBJ2-3 TRBV20-1 CSASRATGTTDTQYF TGCAGTGCTAGTAGGGCAACAGGGACCACAGATACGCAGTATTTT
few - TRBJ1-2 TRBV6-2/TRBV6-3 CASSYLAGYGYTF TGTGCCAGCAGTTACCTGGCGGGATATGGCTACACCTTC
- - TRBJ1-2 TRBV20-1 CSARGVDGYGYTF TGCAGTGCTAGAGGCGTGGATGGGTATGGCTACACCTTC
few - TRBJ1-6 TRBV7-9 CASSLRGGTPPSPLHF TGTGCCAGCAGCTTAAGGGGTGGGACTCCCCCTTCACCCCTCCACTTT
many - TRBJ2-5 TRBV4-2 CASSQEGQQETQYF TGTGCCAGCAGCCAAGAAGGACAGCAAGAGACCCAGTACTTC
- - TRBJ1-2 TRBV25-1 CASSYLLRTAPGGYGYTF TGTGCCAGCAGCTATCTTCTCCGGACAGCCCCGGGAGGCTATGGCTACACCTTC
few TRBD2 TRBJ2-5 TRBV20-1 CSALAAPAGETQYF TGCAGTGCCCTAGCGGCCCCGGCTGGGGAGACCCAGTACTTC
- TRBD2 TRBJ2-7 TRBV6-5 CASSYQAGVSEQYF TGTGCCAGCAGTTACCAAGCGGGAGTGTCTGAGCAGTACTTC
few - TRBJ2-1 TRBV7-2 CASSHAVAEQFF TGTGCCAGCAGCCACGCCGTCGCAGAGCAGTTCTTC
- - TRBJ2-4 TRBV6-1 CASSPAKNIQYF TGTGCCAGCAGTCCCGCCAAAAACATTCAGTACTTC
many - TRBJ1-6 TRBV15 CATSREPGLNSPLHF TGTGCCACCAGCAGAGAGCCAGGGTTAAATTCACCCCTCCACTTT
few - TRBJ1-1 TRBV5-5 CASSFTPRDTEAFF TGTGCCAGCAGCTTTACGCCCAGGGACACTGAAGCTTTCTTT
many TRBD2 TRBJ2-1 TRBV2 CASRGLAGAASYNEQFF TGTGCCAGCAGGGGACTAGCGGGAGCTGCCTCCTACAATGAGCAGTTCTTC
many - TRBJ2-1 TRBV15 CATSRGDHNEQFF TGTGCCACCAGCAGGGGGGACCACAATGAGCAGTTCTTC
few - TRBJ1-1 TRBV2 CARVSMNTEAFF TGTGCCAGGGTTTCGATGAACACTGAAGCTTTCTTT
few - TRBJ2-7 TRBV12-3/TRBV12-4 CASKTRGTYEQYF TGTGCCAGCAAAACGAGGGGGACCTACGAGCAGTACTTC
few - TRBJ1-6 TRBV28 CASSLGTYSPLHF TGTGCCAGCAGTTTGGGGACCTATTCACCCCTCCACTTT
many TRBD2 TRBJ2-1 TRBV7-2 CASTLAGGSNEQFF TGTGCCAGCACCTTAGCGGGAGGGAGTAATGAGCAGTTCTTC
- - TRBJ2-4 TRBV5-5 CASSLAGGRNIQYF TGTGCCAGCAGCTTGGCAGGAGGGAGGAACATTCAGTACTTC
- - TRBJ1-1 TRBV30 CAWKRSNTEAFF TGTGCCTGGAAACGAAGTAACACTGAAGCTTTCTTT
- TRBD2 TRBJ2-3 TRBV12-3/TRBV12-4 CASTRDGGSTDTQYF TGTGCCAGCACCCGGGATGGCGGGAGTACAGATACGCAGTATTTT
- - TRBJ2-7 TRBV7-2 CASRSGREQYF TGTGCCAGCCGCAGCGGTCGAGAGCAGTACTTC
many - TRBJ1-1 TRBV12-3/TRBV12-4 CASTVLSVGTEAFF TGTGCCAGCACCGTACTCTCCGTTGGCACTGAAGCTTTCTTT
many TRBD2 TRBJ2-1 TRBV5-1 CASSAGLATGEQFF TGCGCCAGCAGCGCGGGACTAGCGACGGGCGAGCAGTTCTTC
many - TRBJ2-1 TRBV15 CATSLPGSSYNEQFF TGTGCCACCAGTCTACCGGGGAGCTCCTACAATGAGCAGTTCTTC
many TRBD1 TRBJ2-7 TRBV25-1 CASSKQGSSYEQYF TGTGCCAGCAGCAAACAGGGGTCCTCCTACGAGCAGTACTTC
- - TRBJ2-1 TRBV9 CASSPRGQNSYNEQFF TGTGCCAGCAGCCCACGGGGGCAAAACTCCTACAATGAGCAGTTCTTC